Listed here are 27 T cell receptor beta chains from one sample, sequenced in a study of control samples from healthy donors and cancer patients. Method: immunoSEQ multiplex PCR; TCRdb's copy keeps in-frame clones and lacks some. The table records about 130,000 clones, over 85% of them present only once. Sequencing input: blood. The receptors shown here come from a man in his late teens or twenties in good health.

This chain links TRBV18 with TRBJ2-7, with D perhaps TRBD2 (5 bases). The CDR3 spans 15 residues. Germline loops: CDR1 KGHSH, CDR2 LQKENI. V was clipped by 8 bases and J by 0 bases, with 17 bases between them. The CDR3, as DNA: TGTGCCAGCACTCCCGGGATGGAGGACTCCTACGAGCAGTACTTC. Protein product: CASTPGMEDSYEQYF.

This chain's CDR3 is CASSYGSGGEQYF. DNA for the CDR3: TGTGCCAGCAGTTACGGATCGGGGGGGGAGCAGTACTTC. The V gene is TRBV6-5, the J gene TRBJ2-7; 8 nucleotides align to TRBD2. V dropped 2 bases and J dropped 7; count of bases not matched to a gene: 4. This CDR3 contains 13 residues. Germline lookup yields CDR1 MNHEY and CDR2 SVGAGI.

The chain joins TRBV30 to TRBJ1-1; 9 bases map to TRBD1. The CDR3 loop spans 14 amino acids. Germline assignment: CDR1 GTSNPN and CDR2 SVGIG (reference sequence). V lost 5 bases and J lost 1; bases outside the gene matches: 5. This CDR3 reads CAWGTGGANTEAFF. The CDR3, as DNA: TGTGCCTGGGGAACAGGGGGCGCGAACACTGAAGCTTTCTTT.

V is TRBV18 and J is TRBJ2-5, with D perhaps TRBD1 (6 bases). Germline loops: CDR1 KGHSH, CDR2 LQKENI. V lost 2 bases and J 4 bases, leaving 17 bases between the germline ends. CDR3 length: 16 amino acids. The DNA for the CDR3 is TGTGCCAGCTCACCAAGACAGGTCGGGTTAGGAGAGACCCAGTACTTC. This gives the protein CASSPRQVGLGETQYF.

J is TRBJ2-3 and V is TRBV4-2; tentatively, D is TRBD1 or TRBD2 (6 bases each). The CDR3 is 17 amino acids. The germline V and J ends were trimmed by 0 bases and 1 base, with 14 bases remaining between them. Germline assignment: CDR1 LGHNA and CDR2 YNFKEQ. The CDR3 protein is CASSQDGGPHGTDTQYF. The CDR3 nucleotides read TGTGCCAGCAGCCAAGATGGGGGGCCTCACGGCACAGATACGCAGTATTTT.

The sample holds one count of this clone. This chain joins TRBV2 and TRBJ2-3; D remains unclear. The V and J ends lost 2 bases and 6 bases respectively, with 9 bases between them. Germline CDR1 and CDR2: SNHLY and FYNNEI. This CDR3 spans 13 amino acids. CDR3 bases: TGTGCCAGCAGTGAAAGGGCTCGGGATACGCAGTATTTT. Its protein is CASSERARDTQYF.

The chain couples TRBV5-1 to TRBJ1-2; the D is unclear. Germline lookup yields CDR1 SGHRS and CDR2 YFSETQ. V was clipped by 1 base and J by 0 bases, with 7 bases between them. The CDR3 contains 14 residues. Written as DNA, the CDR3 is TGCGCCAGCAGCTTGCTGGGAGCTAACTATGGCTACACCTTC. Residues: CASSLLGANYGYTF.

The chain joins TRBV5-4 to TRBJ2-2, with 7 bases identical to TRBD2. The CDR3 extends over 16 amino acids. With 0 bases clipped from V and 5 bases from J, the junction kept 7 bases outside the gene matches. The germline V gene encodes CDR1 SGHNT and CDR2 YYREEE (reference sequence). In nucleotides, the CDR3 is TGTGCCAGCAGCTTGGGTCTCCGGGGGGATACCGGGGAGCTGTTTTTT. Protein product: CASSLGLRGDTGELFF. Together with reference TRBV5-4 and TRBJ2-2, the CDR3 gives the full variable domain: ETGVTQSPTHLIKTRGQQVTLRCSSQSGHNTVSWYQQALGQGPQFIFQYYREEENGRGNFPPRFSGLQFPNYSSELNVNALELDDSALYLCASSLGLRGDTGELFFGEGSRLTVL.

The rearrangement uses TRBV29-1 and TRBJ2-3; D uncertain. Germline V gives CDR1 SQVTM, CDR2 ANQGSEA. V lost 2 bases, J lost 2 bases, and 8 bases lay in between. This CDR3 is 13 amino acids long. The CDR3 is CSVEYSFTDTQYF. CDR3 DNA: TGCAGCGTTGAATACAGCTTCACAGATACGCAGTATTTT.

This clone was found once. The rearrangement uses TRBV9 and TRBJ2-3; tentatively, D is TRBD2 (7 bases). With 4 bases removed from V and 0 bases from J, the gap between germline ends came to 15 bases. CDR3 length: 16 residues. Germline V lookup: CDR1 SGDLS, CDR2 YYNGEE. CDR3 bases: TGTGCCAGCAGCTCAACGGGGGGCGGGAGCACAGATACGCAGTATTTT. This sequence encodes CASSSTGGGSTDTQYF.

Details on this clone: The junction and the germline gene differ at one end; a read error may be behind it. The chain is built from TRBV30 and TRBJ1-2, with 12 nucleotides matching TRBD1. The CDR3 length is 14 residues. Germline V gene lookup returns CDR1 GTSNPN and CDR2 SVGIG (reference sequence). CDR3 sequence (DNA): TGTGCCTGGAGTGTCGGGACAGGGGGCATCAAACCTCACTTC. Protein: CAWSVGTGGIKPHF.

J is TRBJ1-5 and V is TRBV7-9, with 9 bases matching TRBD1. There are 14 residues in the CDR3. Germline assignment: CDR1 SEHNR and CDR2 FQNEAQ (reference sequence). V lost 5 bases, J lost 7 bases, and 6 bases stayed unmatched. As DNA, the CDR3 is TGTGCCAGCAGCCCAGGGACAGGGACCCAGCCCCAGCATTTT. This translates into CASSPGTGTQPQHF.

The chain links TRBV19 to TRBJ2-3, with 7 bases that match TRBD1. Germline trimming cut 3 bases from V and 4 bases from J; bases unmatched to any gene: 7. Germline CDR1 and CDR2: LNHDA and SQIVND (reference sequence). This CDR3 spans 15 amino acids. The CDR3 reads CASSIDRVSPDTQYF. DNA of the CDR3: TGTGCCAGTAGTATCGACAGGGTTAGTCCAGATACGCAGTATTTT.

The chain combines TRBV4-1 with TRBJ1-1, with 7 positions matching TRBD1. Looked up from germline, CDR1 is MGHRA and CDR2 is YSYEKL. Unmatched junction bases numbered 7, after V lost 3 bases and J lost 3 bases. The CDR3 sequence is 15 residues long. This chain's CDR3 is CASSHPTGRDTEAFF. CDR3 coding DNA: TGCGCCAGCAGCCACCCGACAGGGAGAGACACTGAAGCTTTCTTT.

The V call is TRBV10-3, the J call TRBJ2-7; D ambiguous. The V gene lost 0 bases and the J gene lost 0 bases, with 12 bases spanning the gap. The CDR3 sequence is 16 residues long. Germline CDR1 and CDR2: ENHRY and SYGVKD. The DNA for the CDR3 is TGTGCCATCAGTGAGTCGAAGACAAGTAGCTCCTACGAGCAGTACTTC. This gives the protein CAISESKTSSSYEQYF.

This sequence joins TRBV7-2 and TRBJ1-1, with D unresolved. Germline V gene lookup returns CDR1 SGHTA and CDR2 FQGNSA. The CDR3 spans 15 residues. V lost 5 bases and J lost 0, with 13 bases in between. The CDR3: CASSPAPALNTEAFF. The CDR3 DNA is TGTGCCAGCAGCCCAGCCCCTGCTCTGAACACTGAAGCTTTCTTT.

The chain uses TRBV30 and TRBJ1-5; D not certain. This CDR3 region has 12 residues. V lost 1 base to trimming and J lost 6 bases, with 7 bases between them. CDR1 GTSNPN and CDR2 SVGIG come from the germline V gene (reference sequence). CDR3 in DNA: TGTGCCTGGAGTGAGGACGGTCAGCCCCAGCATTTT. Its protein product is CAWSEDGQPQHF. Together with reference TRBV30 and TRBJ1-5, the CDR3 gives the full variable domain: SQTIHQWPATLVQPVGSPLSLECTVEGTSNPNLYWYRQAAGRGLQLLFYSVGIGQISSEVPQNLSASRPQDRQFILSSKKLLLSDSGFYLCAWSEDGQPQHFGDGTRLSIL.

The genes are TRBV9 and TRBJ2-5; no firm D call. Trimming removed 3 bases at V and 2 bases at J, with 11 bases between. CDR3 size: 14 residues. The germline V gene has CDR1 SGDLS and CDR2 YYNGEE. CDR3 nucleotides: TGTGCCAGCAGCGCTAGACTGGCACAAGAGACCCAGTACTTC. It encodes CASSARLAQETQYF.

The rearrangement uses TRBV7-3 and TRBJ1-1; no firm D call. In germline, CDR1 is SGHTA, CDR2 FQGTGA. The V and J ends lost 3 bases and 5 bases respectively, with 13 bases between them. The CDR3 has 14 amino acids. CDR3 in DNA: TGTGCCAGCAGCTTGTCGAGGGTGGGGACTGAAGCTTTCTTT. As protein: CASSLSRVGTEAFF.

This clone was observed a single time. The V gene is TRBV5-6, the J gene TRBJ2-5; D is perhaps TRBD1 (5 bases). This CDR3 spans 13 amino acids. Trimming left V 2 bases short and J 4 bases short, with 9 bases between. Germline V CDR1 and CDR2: SGHDT, YYEEEE. The CDR3 DNA reads TGTGCCAGCAGCTTTGTCAGGGTAGAGACCCAGTACTTC. This sequence encodes CASSFVRVETQYF.

The V and J genes are TRBV20-1 and TRBJ2-5; 8 nucleotides line up with TRBD1. The CDR3 has 12 amino acids. Germline V gene data show CDR1 as DFQATT and CDR2 as SNEGSKA (reference sequence). The trim removed 3 bases at V and 5 bases at J, leaving 2 bases unmatched. The CDR3 region has the DNA TGCAGTGCTAGTGGGGACAGGGAGACCCAGTACTTC. Translation: CSASGDRETQYF.

This rearrangement joins TRBV5-4 to TRBJ2-3; 8 bases match TRBD1. Germline assignment: CDR1 SGHNT and CDR2 YYREEE (reference sequence). V lost 5 bases to trimming and J lost 8 bases; unmatched junction nucleotides: 13. This CDR3 is 15 amino acids long. The CDR3 DNA follows: TGTGCCAGCAGTACTGGACAGGGTAGCTGGGGTACGCAGTATTTT. Amino acids: CASSTGQGSWGTQYF.

This rearrangement joins TRBV24-1 to TRBJ1-5, with TRBD1 matching over 9 bases. The germline CDR1 and CDR2 sequences are KGHDR and SFDVKD. This CDR3 is built from 18 residues. With 4 bases clipped from V and 7 bases from J, the junction kept 16 bases outside the gene matches. CDR3: CATSDPELKTGGEQPQHF. The CDR3 DNA reads TGTGCCACCAGTGACCCCGAGCTCAAGACAGGGGGTGAACAGCCCCAGCATTTT.

The chain couples TRBV7-6 to TRBJ2-5; 7 positions match TRBD1. V trimming: 4 bases; J trimming: 6 bases; junction bases outside the gene matches: 14. CDR1 and CDR2 (germline): SGHVS, FNYEAQ. The CDR3 covers 16 residues. CDR3 bases: TGTGCCAGCAGCTCGACCCGGACAGGTCTGGAGCAGACCCAGTACTTC. It encodes CASSSTRTGLEQTQYF.

The V and J genes are TRBV7-9 and TRBJ1-3; D gene uncertain. Trimming shortened V by 6 bases and J by 4 bases, and 10 bases separated the two germline ends. Germline V gene data show CDR1 as SEHNR and CDR2 as FQNEAQ (reference sequence). This CDR3 has 13 residues. CDR3 region: CASRPMGGNTIYF. CDR3 DNA sequence: TGTGCCAGCAGGCCCATGGGGGGAAACACCATATATTTT.

This clone has more than one count but fewer than ten. This chain uses TRBV12-3 or TRBV12-4 with TRBJ2-5; D ambiguous. With 2 bases removed from V and 4 bases from J, the gap between germline ends came to 8 bases. The CDR3 length is 13 residues. CDR3 nucleotide sequence: TGTGCCAGCAGTTTAAATCGCCGAGAGACCCAGTACTTC. It encodes CASSLNRRETQYF.

This clone has more than one count but fewer than ten. This sequence joins TRBV5-4 and TRBJ2-3; D might be TRBD1 (6 bases). Trimming removed 3 bases at V and 3 bases at J, with 14 bases between. The germline CDR1 and CDR2 sequences are SGHNT and YYREEE (reference sequence). CDR3 length: 15 residues. CDR3 residues: CASSSYRDPTDTQYF. The CDR3, as DNA: TGTGCCAGCAGCTCCTACAGGGATCCAACAGATACGCAGTATTTT.